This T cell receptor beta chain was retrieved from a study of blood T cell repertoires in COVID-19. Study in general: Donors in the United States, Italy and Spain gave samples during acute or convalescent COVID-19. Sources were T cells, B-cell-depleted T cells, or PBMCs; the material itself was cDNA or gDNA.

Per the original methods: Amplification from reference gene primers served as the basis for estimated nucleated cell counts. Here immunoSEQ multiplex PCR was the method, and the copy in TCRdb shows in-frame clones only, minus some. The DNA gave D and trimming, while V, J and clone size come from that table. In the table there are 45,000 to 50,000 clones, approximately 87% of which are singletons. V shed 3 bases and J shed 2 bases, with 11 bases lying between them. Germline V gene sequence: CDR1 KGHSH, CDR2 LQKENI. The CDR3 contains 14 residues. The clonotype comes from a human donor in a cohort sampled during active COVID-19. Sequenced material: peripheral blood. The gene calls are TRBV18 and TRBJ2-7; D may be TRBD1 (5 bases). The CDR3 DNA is TGTGCCAGCTCACCTTCAGCAGGGCCCTACGAGCAGTACTTC. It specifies CASSPSAGPYEQYF.